Presented here are 13 T cell receptor beta chains from one specimen sequenced in a study of breast tumors, draining lymph nodes, adjacent tissues. The lymph nodes were axillary draining lymph nodes from breast cancer patients. Via MiXCR, TCRdb re-called the multiplex PCR reads, giving one row per CDR3 protein. The sample contains 250,000 or so distinct CDR3 sequences, about 30% of which appear only once. The specimen was axillary lymph node tissue. The receptors come from a female donor with breast cancer. Some clones in this sample may be carry-over from other donors' samples.

Many counts were recorded for this clonotype. The chain carries TRBV6-2 or TRBV6-3 and TRBJ2-5; 9 bases match TRBD2. Per germline, CDR1 MNHEY and CDR2 SVGEGT. The CDR3 covers 14 residues. The V segment lost 4 bases and the J segment 0 bases; nucleotides outside the gene matches: 0. CDR3 in DNA: TGTGCCAGCAGTTCTAGCGGGGACCAAGAGACCCAGTACTTC. It is translated as CASSSSGDQETQYF.

In its sample, this clonotype was seen many times. The chain has TRBV20-1 and TRBJ1-4, with 8 bases lining up with TRBD1. Trimming cost V 0 bases and J 3 bases; bases outside gene matches: 9. Germline values: CDR1 DFQATT, CDR2 SNEGSKA (reference sequence). This CDR3 is built from 17 residues. CDR3 coding DNA: TGCAGTGCTAGAGATGGGGGGACAGGCGTTTCTAATGAAAAACTGTTTTTT. It codes for CSARDGGTGVSNEKLFF.

The J gene is TRBJ1-5, the V gene TRBV19; no definite D call. The CDR3 is 14 residues long. Trimming shortened V by 4 bases and J by 2 bases, and 9 bases separated the two germline ends. Germline CDR1 LNHDA, CDR2 SQIVND (reference sequence). CDR3 nucleotide sequence: TGTGCCAGTAGTACCATAGTGGGCAATCAGCCCCAGCATTTT. This codes for CASSTIVGNQPQHF. Supplemented by reference TRBV19 and TRBJ1-5, the full variable domain reads DGGITQSPKYLFRKEGQNVTLSCEQNLNHDAMYWYRQDPGQGLRLIYYSQIVNDFQKGDIAEGYSVSREKKESFPLTVTSAQKNPTAFYLCASSTIVGNQPQHFGDGTRLSIL.

There are many counts of this clonotype. The rearrangement links TRBV20-1 to TRBJ2-1; D uncertain. The CDR3 contains 15 residues. Germline CDR1 is DFQATT and CDR2 is SNEGSKA (reference sequence). The V end lost 0 bases, the J end lost 4 bases, and 13 bases lay between the germline ends. The DNA of the CDR3 is TGCAGTGCTAGAGATTGGCTAGTGCCTTACAATGAGCAGTTCTTC. The encoded protein is CSARDWLVPYNEQFF.

In this sample, this clonotype turned up many times. The J gene is TRBJ2-7, the V gene TRBV19; D uncertain. The CDR3 has 13 residues. V dropped 4 bases and J dropped 1 base, with 8 bases sitting between them. Looked up from germline, CDR1 is LNHDA and CDR2 is SQIVND (reference sequence). CDR3 amino acids: CASSKSESYEQYF. CDR3 coding DNA: TGTGCCAGTAGTAAGTCAGAGTCCTACGAGCAGTACTTC.

This clonotype was counted ten times or more. The rearrangement links TRBV18 to TRBJ2-5, with 9 bases lining up with TRBD1. CDR3 size: 15 residues. Germline V gene sequence: CDR1 KGHSH, CDR2 LQKENI. Trimming removed 4 bases from V and 5 bases from J; junction bases left unmatched: 8. As DNA, the CDR3 is TGTGCCAGCTCACGCACAGGGGGCGCATTGGAGACCCAGTACTTC. Its protein product is CASSRTGGALETQYF.

Turning to this clonotype: A much larger clonotype is one base distant, so this may be a read error. This chain uses TRBV19 with TRBJ2-2; 8 nucleotides agree with TRBD1. Germline CDR1 reads LNHDA; CDR2 reads SQIVND (reference sequence). The CDR3 totals 14 residues. CDR3 sequence reads: CASSRTGITGELVF. CDR3 sequence (DNA): TGTGCCAGTAGTAGGACAGGGATCACCGGGGAGCTGGTTTTT.

This clonotype has a single count. V gene TRBV20-1 combines with J gene TRBJ2-3; 15 positions match TRBD2. V lost 1 base, J lost 1 base, and 3 bases stayed unmatched. Per the germline V gene, CDR1 is DFQATT and CDR2 is SNEGSKA (reference sequence). The CDR3 totals 17 residues. Here the CDR3 DNA reads TGCAGTGCTAGAGGGTGGACTAGCGGGAGGGGCACAGATACGCAGTATTTT. As protein: CSARGWTSGRGTDTQYF.

This clonotype was seen at least ten times. V and J are TRBV11-3 and TRBJ2-3; TRBD1 aligns across 9 bases. Germline V lookup: CDR1 SGHNT, CDR2 YENEEA. J was trimmed by 0 bases and V by 5 bases; bases with no gene match: 3. This CDR3 is built from 15 residues. CDR3 amino acids: CASSPGQGSTDTQYF. As DNA, the CDR3 is TGTGCCAGCAGCCCGGGACAGGGAAGCACAGATACGCAGTATTTT.

As to this clonotype: A single base separates this from a much larger clone, so it may be a read error. The chain uses TRBV7-2 and TRBJ2-2; 11 nucleotides match TRBD2. There are 15 residues in the CDR3. The germline gives CDR1 SGHTA, CDR2 FQGNSA. CDR3 bases: TGTGCCGGCAGCTTAGCGGGAGGGACCACCGGGGAGCTGTTTTTT. It encodes CAGSLAGGTTGELFF.

V and J are TRBV13 and TRBJ1-5, with D uncertain. The CDR3 covers 12 residues. V was shortened by 5 bases and J by 14 bases, with 16 bases between the two germline ends. Germline V gene lookup returns CDR1 PRHDT and CDR2 FYEKMQ (reference sequence). CDR3 region: CASSNRARDEHF. The DNA of the CDR3 is TGTGCCAGCAGCAATAGAGCTCGCGACGAGCATTTT.

In regard to this clonotype: A read error is likely, as this CDR3 ends without the conserved phenylalanine or tryptophan. This chain's CDR3 is CASSSAGSDTQYL. The CDR3 nucleotides read TGTGCCAGCAGCTCAGCAGGGTCAGATACGCAGTATTTG. This chain uses TRBV7-9 with TRBJ2-3; D might be TRBD1 (5 bases). Germline V lookup: CDR1 SEHNR, CDR2 FQNEAQ (reference sequence). The CDR3 sequence is 13 residues long. With 4 bases removed from V and 4 bases from J, the gap between germline ends came to 9 bases.

The rearrangement uses TRBV28 and TRBJ1-2; 7 nucleotides match TRBD1. V dropped 5 bases and J dropped 2; count of bases not matched to a gene: 2. The CDR3 runs 13 residues. Germline loops: CDR1 MDHEN, CDR2 SYDVKM. The CDR3 region is CASSTGVNYGYTF. The CDR3 DNA reads TGTGCCAGCAGTACAGGGGTGAACTATGGCTACACCTTC.